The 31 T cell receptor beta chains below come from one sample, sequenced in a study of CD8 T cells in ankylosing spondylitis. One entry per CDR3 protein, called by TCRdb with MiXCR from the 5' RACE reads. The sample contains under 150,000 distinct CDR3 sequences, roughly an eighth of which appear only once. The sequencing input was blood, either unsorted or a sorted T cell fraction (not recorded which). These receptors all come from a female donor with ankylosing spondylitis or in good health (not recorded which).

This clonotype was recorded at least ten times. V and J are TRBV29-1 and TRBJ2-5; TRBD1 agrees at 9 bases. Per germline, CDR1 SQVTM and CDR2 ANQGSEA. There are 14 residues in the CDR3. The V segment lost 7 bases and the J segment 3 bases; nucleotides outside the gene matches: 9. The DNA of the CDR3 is TGCAGCGGTGGACCCGGGACAGGGAAAGAGACCCAGTACTTC. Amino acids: CSGGPGTGKETQYF.

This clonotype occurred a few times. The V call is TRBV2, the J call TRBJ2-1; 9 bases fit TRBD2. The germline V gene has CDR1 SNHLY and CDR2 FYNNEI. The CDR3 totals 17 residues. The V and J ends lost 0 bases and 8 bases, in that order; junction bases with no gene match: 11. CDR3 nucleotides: TGTGCCAGCAGTGAAGCGCTGCGGGCTAGCGGGGTAGATGAGCAGTTCTTC. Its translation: CASSEALRASGVDEQFF.

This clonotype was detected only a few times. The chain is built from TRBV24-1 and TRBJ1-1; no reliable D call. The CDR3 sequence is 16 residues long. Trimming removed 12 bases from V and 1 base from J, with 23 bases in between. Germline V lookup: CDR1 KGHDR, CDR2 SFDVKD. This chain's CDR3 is CAPNHRVNPGNTEAFF. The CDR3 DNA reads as TGTGCCCCAAACCACCGGGTCAATCCGGGGAACACTGAAGCTTTCTTT.

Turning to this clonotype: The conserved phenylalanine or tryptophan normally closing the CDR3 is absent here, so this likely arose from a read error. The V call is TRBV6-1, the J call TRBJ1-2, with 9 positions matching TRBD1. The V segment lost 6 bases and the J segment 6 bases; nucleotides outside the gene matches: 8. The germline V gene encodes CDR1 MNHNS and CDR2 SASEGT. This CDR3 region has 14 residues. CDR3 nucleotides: TGTGCCAGCAGGACAGGGGGGATGACACATGGCTACACCCTC. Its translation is CASRTGGMTHGYTL.

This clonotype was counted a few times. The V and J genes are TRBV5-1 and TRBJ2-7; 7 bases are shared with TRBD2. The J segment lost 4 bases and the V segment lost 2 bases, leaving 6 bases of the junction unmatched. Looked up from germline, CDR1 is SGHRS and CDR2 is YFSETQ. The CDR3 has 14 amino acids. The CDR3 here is CASSFGGELYEQYF. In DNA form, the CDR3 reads TGCGCCAGCAGCTTTGGGGGGGAGTTGTACGAGCAGTACTTC.

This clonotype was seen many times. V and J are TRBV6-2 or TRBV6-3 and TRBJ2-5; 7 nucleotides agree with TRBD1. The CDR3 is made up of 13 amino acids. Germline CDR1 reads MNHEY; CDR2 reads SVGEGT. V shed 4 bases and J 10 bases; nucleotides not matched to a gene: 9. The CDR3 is CASSLQGQGVQYF. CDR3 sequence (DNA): TGTGCCAGCAGTTTACAGGGGCAAGGCGTCCAGTACTTC.

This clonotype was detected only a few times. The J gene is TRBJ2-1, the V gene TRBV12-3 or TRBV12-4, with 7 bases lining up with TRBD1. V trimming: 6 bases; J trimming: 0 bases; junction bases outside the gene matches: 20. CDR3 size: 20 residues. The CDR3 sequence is CASRWKYDGTAYNSYNEQFF. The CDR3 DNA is TGTGCCAGCAGATGGAAGTACGATGGGACAGCTTATAACTCCTACAATGAGCAGTTCTTC.

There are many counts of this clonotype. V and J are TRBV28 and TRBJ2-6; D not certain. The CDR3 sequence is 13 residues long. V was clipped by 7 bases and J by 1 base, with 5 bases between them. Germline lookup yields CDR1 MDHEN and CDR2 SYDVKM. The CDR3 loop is CASIPSGANVLTF. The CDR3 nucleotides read TGTGCCAGCATTCCATCTGGGGCCAACGTCCTGACTTTC.

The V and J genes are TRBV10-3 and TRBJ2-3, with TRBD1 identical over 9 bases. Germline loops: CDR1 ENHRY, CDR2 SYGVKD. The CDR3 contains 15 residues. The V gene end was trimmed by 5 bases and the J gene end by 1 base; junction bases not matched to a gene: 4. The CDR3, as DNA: TGTGCCATCAGTAACCGGGACAGGGGCACAGATACGCAGTATTTT. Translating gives CAISNRDRGTDTQYF.

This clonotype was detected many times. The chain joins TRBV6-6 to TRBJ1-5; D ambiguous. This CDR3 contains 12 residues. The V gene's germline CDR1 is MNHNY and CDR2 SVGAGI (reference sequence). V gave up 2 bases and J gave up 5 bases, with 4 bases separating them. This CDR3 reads CASSYPDQPQHF. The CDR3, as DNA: TGTGCCAGCAGTTACCCGGATCAGCCCCAGCATTTT.

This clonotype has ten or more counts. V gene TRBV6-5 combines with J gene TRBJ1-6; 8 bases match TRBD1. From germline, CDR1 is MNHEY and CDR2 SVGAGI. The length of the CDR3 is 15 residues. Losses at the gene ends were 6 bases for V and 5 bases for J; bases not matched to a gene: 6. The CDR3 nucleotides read TGTGCCAGCAGACTCGGACAGGGCGATAATTCACCCCTCCACTTT. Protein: CASRLGQGDNSPLHF.

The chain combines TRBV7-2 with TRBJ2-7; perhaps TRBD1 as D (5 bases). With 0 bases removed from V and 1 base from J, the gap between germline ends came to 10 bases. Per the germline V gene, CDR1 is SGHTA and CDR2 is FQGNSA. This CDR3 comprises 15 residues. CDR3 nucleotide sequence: TGTGCCAGCAGCTTAGCCCCGACAGAATCCTACGAGCAGTACTTC. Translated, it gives CASSLAPTESYEQYF.

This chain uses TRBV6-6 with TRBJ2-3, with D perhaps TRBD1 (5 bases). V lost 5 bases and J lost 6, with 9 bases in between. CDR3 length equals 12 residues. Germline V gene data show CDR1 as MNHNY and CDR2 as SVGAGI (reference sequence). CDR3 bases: TGTGCCAGCAGTACCAGGGCGGATACGCAGTATTTT. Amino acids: CASSTRADTQYF.

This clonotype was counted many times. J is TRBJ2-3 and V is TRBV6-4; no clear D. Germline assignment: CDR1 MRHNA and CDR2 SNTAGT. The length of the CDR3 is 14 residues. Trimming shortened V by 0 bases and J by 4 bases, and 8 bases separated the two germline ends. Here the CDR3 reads CASSDSGIADTQYF. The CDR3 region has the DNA TGTGCCAGCAGTGACTCGGGAATAGCAGATACGCAGTATTTT.

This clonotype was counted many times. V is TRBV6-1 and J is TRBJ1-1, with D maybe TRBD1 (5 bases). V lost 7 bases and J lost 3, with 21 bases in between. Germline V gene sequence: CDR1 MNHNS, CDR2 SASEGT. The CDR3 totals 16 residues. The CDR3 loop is CASNPRPWDRDTEAFF. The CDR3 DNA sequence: TGTGCCAGCAACCCCCGGCCCTGGGACCGGGACACTGAAGCTTTCTTT.

The CDR3 DNA sequence: TGTGCCAGCAGTTTAGCGAGGTTGTCCTATCAGCCCCAGCATTTT. Residues: CASSLARLSYQPQHF. The chain couples TRBV12-3 or TRBV12-4 to TRBJ1-5, with D uncertain. V lost 0 bases to trimming and J lost 5 bases, with 11 bases between them. CDR3 length equals 15 residues.

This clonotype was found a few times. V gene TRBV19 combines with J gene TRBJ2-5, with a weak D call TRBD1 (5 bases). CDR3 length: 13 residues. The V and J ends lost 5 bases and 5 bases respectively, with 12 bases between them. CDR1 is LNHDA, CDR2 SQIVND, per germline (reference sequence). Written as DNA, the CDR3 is TGTGCCAGTAGTGTCAGGGTAGGCGAGACCCAGTACTTC. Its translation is CASSVRVGETQYF.

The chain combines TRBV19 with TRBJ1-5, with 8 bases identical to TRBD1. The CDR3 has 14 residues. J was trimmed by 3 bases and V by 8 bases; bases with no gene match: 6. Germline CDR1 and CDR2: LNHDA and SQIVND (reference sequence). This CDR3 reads CASSLTGDNQPQHF. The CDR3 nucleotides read TGTGCCAGTTCGCTGACAGGGGACAATCAGCCCCAGCATTTT.

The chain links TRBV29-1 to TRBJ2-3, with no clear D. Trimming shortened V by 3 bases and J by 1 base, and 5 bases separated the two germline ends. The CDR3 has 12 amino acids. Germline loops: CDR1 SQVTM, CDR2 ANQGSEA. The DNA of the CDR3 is TGCAGCGTTGACGGAGGCACAGATACGCAGTATTTT. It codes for CSVDGGTDTQYF.

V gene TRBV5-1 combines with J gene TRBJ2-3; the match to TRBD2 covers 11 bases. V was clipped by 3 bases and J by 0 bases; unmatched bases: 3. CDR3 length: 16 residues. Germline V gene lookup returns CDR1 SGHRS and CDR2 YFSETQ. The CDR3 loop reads CASSYRTSGSTDTQYF. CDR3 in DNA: TGCGCCAGCAGCTACCGGACTAGCGGGAGCACAGATACGCAGTATTTT.

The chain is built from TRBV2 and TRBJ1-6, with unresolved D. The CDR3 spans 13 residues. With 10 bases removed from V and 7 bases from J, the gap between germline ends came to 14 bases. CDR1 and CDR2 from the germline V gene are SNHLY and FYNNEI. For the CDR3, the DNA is TGTGCCACCCAATCGGAGGTGAATTCACCCCTCCACTTT. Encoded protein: CATQSEVNSPLHF.

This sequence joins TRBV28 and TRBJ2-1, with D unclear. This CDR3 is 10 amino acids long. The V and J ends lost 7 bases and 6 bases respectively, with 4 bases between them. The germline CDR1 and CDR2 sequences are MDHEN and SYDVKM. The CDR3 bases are TGTGCCAGCATCGGCAATGAGCAGTTCTTC. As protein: CASIGNEQFF. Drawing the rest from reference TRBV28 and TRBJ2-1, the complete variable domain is DVKVTQSSRYLVKRTGEKVFLECVQDMDHENMFWYRQDPGLGLRLIYFSYDVKMKEKGDIPEGYSVSREKKERFSLILESASTNQTSMYLCASIGNEQFFGPGTRLTVL.

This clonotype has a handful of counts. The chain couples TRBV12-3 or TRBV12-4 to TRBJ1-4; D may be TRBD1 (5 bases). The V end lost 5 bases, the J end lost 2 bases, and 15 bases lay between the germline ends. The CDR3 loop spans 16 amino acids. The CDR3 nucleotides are TGTGCCAGCAGTCGAAGTCAGGGTTGGACTAATGAAAAACTGTTTTTT. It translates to CASSRSQGWTNEKLFF.

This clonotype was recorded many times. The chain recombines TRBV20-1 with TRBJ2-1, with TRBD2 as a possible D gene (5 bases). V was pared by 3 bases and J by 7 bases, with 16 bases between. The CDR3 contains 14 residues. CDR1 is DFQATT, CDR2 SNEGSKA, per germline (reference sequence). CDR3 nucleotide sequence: TGCAGTGCTAGCAGGCCCGCCAGGAGGAATGAGCAGTTCTTC. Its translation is CSASRPARRNEQFF.

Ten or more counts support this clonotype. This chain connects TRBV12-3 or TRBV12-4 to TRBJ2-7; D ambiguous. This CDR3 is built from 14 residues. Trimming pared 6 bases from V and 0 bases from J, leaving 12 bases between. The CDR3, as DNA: TGTGCCAGCAGCTCCTCCTCAATCTCCTACGAGCAGTACTTC. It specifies CASSSSSISYEQYF.

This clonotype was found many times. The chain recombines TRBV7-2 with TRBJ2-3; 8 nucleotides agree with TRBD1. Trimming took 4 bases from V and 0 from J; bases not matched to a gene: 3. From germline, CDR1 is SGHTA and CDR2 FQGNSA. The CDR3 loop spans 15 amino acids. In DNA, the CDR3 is TGTGCCAGCAGCTCCGGGACAGGTAGCACAGATACGCAGTATTTT. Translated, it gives CASSSGTGSTDTQYF.

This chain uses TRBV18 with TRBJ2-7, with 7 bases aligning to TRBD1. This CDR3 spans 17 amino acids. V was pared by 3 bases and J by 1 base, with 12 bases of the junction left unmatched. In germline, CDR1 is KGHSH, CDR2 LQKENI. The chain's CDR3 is CASSPVRRQGGSYEQYF. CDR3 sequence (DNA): TGTGCCAGCTCACCCGTTAGGAGACAGGGTGGGTCCTACGAGCAGTACTTC.

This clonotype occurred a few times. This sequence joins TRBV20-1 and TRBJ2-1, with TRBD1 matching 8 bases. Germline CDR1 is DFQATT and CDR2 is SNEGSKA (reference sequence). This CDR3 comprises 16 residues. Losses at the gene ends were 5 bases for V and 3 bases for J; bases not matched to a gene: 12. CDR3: CSAQSAAGGSYNEQFF. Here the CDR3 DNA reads TGCAGTGCTCAGAGTGCGGCAGGGGGCAGCTACAATGAGCAGTTCTTC.

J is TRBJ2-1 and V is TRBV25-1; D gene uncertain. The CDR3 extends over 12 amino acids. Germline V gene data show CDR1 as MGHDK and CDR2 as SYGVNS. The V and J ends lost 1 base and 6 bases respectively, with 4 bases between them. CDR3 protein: CASSEFPNEQFF. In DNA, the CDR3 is TGTGCCAGCAGTGAATTCCCCAATGAGCAGTTCTTC.

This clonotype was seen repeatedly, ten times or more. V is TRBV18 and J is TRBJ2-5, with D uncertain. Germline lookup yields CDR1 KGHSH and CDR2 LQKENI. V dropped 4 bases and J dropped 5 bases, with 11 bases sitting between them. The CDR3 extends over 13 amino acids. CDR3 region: CASSRGPMETQYF. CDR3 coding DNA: TGTGCCAGCTCACGAGGACCTATGGAGACCCAGTACTTC.

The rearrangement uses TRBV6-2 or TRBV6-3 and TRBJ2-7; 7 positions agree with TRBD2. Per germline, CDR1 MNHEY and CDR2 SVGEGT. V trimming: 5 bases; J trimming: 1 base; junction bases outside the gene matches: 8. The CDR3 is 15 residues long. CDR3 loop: CASSRWAAGSYEQYF. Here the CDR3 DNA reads TGTGCCAGCAGTCGGTGGGCAGCGGGGTCCTACGAGCAGTACTTC.